A single T cell receptor beta chain is shown here with its context. V lost 1 base to trimming and J lost 11 bases; unmatched junction nucleotides: 18. The CDR3 is 17 residues long. CDR1 is SNHLY, CDR2 FYNNEI, per germline. Sequencing was performed with immunoSEQ multiplex PCR; in TCRdb, only in-frame clones are kept and a portion is missing. Of some 510,000 clones listed, 70% to 90% are singletons. This sample was included in a study of blood T cell repertoires in COVID-19. The sequence derives from a woman aged 40 to 50 who had recovered from COVID-19. This chain links TRBV2 with TRBJ2-7; TRBD2 matches 9 bases. The sequenced material came from PBMCs or T cells enriched from blood (not recorded which). The CDR3 nucleotides are TGTGCCAGCAGTGAAGATCCAGGGGGGATAGGCGGGAGGGCCGAGTACTTC. Amino acids: CASSEDPGGIGGRAEYF.